This TCR beta chain was identified in a study of blood T cell repertoires in COVID-19. Across the study: Both acute and convalescent COVID-19 samples were obtained from the United States, Italy and Spain.

V shed 1 base, J shed 10 bases, and the junction held 7 bases outside the gene matches. Per germline, CDR1 MNHEY and CDR2 SMNVEV (reference sequence). The CDR3 length is 16 residues. Repertoires were generated with immunoSEQ multiplex PCR, while TCRdb's copy carries only in-frame clones and drops some. Among some 670,000 clones listed, 85% to 90% were seen once. This TCR was sampled from a woman between 18 and 29 years old with acute or convalescent COVID-19. The chain carries TRBV27 and TRBJ1-6; TRBD1 matches at 10 bases. The specimen sequenced was peripheral blood. CDR3 sequence: CASSLWGTGVVSPLHF. The CDR3 DNA sequence: TGTGCCAGCAGTTTATGGGGGACAGGGGTAGTCTCACCCCTCCACTTT.